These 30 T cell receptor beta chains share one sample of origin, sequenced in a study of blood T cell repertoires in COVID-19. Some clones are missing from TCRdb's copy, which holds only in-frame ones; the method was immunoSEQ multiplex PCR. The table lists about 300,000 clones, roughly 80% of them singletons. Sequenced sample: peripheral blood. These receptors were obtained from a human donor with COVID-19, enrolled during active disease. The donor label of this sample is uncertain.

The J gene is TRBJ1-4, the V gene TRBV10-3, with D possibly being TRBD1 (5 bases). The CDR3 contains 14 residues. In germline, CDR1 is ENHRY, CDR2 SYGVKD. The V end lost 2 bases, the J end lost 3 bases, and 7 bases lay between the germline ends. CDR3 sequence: CAISERGPNEKLFF. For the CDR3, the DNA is TGTGCCATCAGTGAGAGGGGCCCTAATGAAAAACTGTTTTTT.

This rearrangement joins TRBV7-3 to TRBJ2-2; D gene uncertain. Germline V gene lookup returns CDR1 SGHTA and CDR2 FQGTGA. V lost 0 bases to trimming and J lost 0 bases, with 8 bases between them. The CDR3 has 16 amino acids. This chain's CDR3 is CASSLTAAANTGELFF. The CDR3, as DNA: TGTGCCAGCAGCTTAACGGCGGCAGCGAACACCGGGGAGCTGTTTTTT.

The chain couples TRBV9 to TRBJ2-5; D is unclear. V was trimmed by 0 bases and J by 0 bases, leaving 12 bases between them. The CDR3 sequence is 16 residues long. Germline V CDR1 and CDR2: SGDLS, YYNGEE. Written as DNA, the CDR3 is TGTGCCAGCAGCGTAGGGGCAGGCCCGTACCAAGAGACCCAGTACTTC. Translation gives CASSVGAGPYQETQYF.

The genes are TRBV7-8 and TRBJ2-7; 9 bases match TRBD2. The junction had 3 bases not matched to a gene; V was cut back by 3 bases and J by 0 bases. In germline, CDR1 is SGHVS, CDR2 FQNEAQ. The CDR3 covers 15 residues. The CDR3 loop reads CASSFSGRTSYEQYF. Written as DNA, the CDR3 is TGTGCCAGCAGCTTCAGCGGGAGGACCTCCTACGAGCAGTACTTC.

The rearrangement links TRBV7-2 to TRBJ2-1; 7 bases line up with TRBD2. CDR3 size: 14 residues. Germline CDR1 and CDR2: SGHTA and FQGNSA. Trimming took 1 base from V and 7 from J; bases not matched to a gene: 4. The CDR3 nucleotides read TGTGCCAGCAGCTTAGGCGGGACTACGAATGAGCAGTTCTTC. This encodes CASSLGGTTNEQFF.

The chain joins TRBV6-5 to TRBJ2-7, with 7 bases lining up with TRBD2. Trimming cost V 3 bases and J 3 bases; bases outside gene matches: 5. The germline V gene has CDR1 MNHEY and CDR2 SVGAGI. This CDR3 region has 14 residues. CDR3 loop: CASSYSGPRYEQYF. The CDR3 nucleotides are TGTGCCAGCAGTTATAGCGGGCCTCGCTACGAGCAGTACTTC.

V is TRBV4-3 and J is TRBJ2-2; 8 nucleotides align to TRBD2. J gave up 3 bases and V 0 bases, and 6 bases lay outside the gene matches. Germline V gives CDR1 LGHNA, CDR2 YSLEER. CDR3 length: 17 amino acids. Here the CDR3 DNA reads TGCGCCAGCAGCCAAGACGGGGGGGCAGGAGACACCGGGGAGCTGTTTTTT. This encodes CASSQDGGAGDTGELFF.

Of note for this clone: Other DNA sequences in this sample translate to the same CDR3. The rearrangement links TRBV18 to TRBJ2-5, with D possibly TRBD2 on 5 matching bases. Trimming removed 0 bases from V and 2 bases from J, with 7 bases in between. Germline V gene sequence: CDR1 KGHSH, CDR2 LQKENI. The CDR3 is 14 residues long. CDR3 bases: TGTGCCAGCTCACCACCCACGGGGCAAGAGACCCAGTACTTC. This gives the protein CASSPPTGQETQYF.

The CDR3 DNA is TGTGCCAGCAGCTTAGTACTAGCGGGAGCCTACGAGCAGTACTTC. Translated, it gives CASSLVLAGAYEQYF. V gene TRBV7-9 combines with J gene TRBJ2-7, with 11 bases matching TRBD2. The CDR3 contains 15 residues. With 1 base clipped from V and 2 bases from J, the junction kept 1 base outside the gene matches. Germline CDR1 reads SEHNR; CDR2 reads FQNEAQ (reference sequence).

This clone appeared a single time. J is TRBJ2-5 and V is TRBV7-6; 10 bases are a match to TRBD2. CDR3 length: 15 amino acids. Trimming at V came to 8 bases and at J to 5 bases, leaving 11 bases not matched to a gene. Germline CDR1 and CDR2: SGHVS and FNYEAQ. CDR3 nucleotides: TGTGCCAGCCAAGAGAACAGCGGGAGGGGGGAGACCCAGTACTTC. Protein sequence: CASQENSGRGETQYF.

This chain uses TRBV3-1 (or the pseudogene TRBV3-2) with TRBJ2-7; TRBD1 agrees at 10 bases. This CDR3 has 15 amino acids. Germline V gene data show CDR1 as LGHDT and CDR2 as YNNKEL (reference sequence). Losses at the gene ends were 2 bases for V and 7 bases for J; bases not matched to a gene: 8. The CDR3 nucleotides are TGTGCCAGCAGCCAATACGGGACAGGGGCTCTAGAGCAGTACTTC. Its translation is CASSQYGTGALEQYF.

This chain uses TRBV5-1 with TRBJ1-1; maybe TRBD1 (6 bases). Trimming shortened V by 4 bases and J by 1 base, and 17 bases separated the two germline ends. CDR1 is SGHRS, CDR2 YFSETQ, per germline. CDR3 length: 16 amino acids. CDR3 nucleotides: TGCGCCAGCAGCCCCAGGGGAGAAACAAGGAACACTGAAGCTTTCTTT. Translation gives CASSPRGETRNTEAFF.

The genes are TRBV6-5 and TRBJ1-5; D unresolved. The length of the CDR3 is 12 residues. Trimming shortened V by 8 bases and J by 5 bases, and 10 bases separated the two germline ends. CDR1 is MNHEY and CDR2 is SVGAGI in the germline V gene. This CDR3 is CASRQADQPQHF. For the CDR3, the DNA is TGTGCCAGCCGCCAGGCAGATCAGCCCCAGCATTTT.

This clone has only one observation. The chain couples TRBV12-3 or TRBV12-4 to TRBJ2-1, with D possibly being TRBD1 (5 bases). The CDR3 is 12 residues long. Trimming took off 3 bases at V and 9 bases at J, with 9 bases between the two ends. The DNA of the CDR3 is TGTGCCAGCAGTTTGGGGCAGGGTGAGCAGTTCTTC. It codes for CASSLGQGEQFF.

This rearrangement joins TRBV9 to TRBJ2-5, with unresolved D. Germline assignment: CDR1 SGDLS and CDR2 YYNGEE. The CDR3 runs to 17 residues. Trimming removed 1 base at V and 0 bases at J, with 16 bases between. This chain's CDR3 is CASSVSLSQSNQETQYF. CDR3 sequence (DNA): TGTGCCAGCAGCGTAAGTCTGTCACAGTCGAACCAAGAGACCCAGTACTTC.

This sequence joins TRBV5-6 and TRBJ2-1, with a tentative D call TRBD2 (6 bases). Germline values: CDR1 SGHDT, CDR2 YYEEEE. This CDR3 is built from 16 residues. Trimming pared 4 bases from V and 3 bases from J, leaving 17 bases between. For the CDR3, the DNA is TGTGCCAGCAGCCCCCGGGAGACCCTTCTCTACAATGAGCAGTTCTTC. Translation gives CASSPRETLLYNEQFF.

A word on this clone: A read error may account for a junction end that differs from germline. DNA of the CDR3: TGTGCCAGTAGCGGGACTAGCGGGAGTCCCCCCCACTTC. As protein: CASSGTSGSPPHF. V is TRBV19 and J is TRBJ2-7; 14 bases map to TRBD2. Germline assignment: CDR1 LNHDA and CDR2 SQIVND (reference sequence). CDR3 length: 13 residues. The whole variable domain, remainder taken from reference TRBV19 and TRBJ2-7, is DGGITQSPKYLFRKEGQNVTLSCEQNLNHDAMYWYRQDPGQGLRLIYYSQIVNDFQKGDIAEGYSVSREKKESFPLTVTSAQKNPTAFYLCASSGTSGSPPHFGPGTRLTVT.

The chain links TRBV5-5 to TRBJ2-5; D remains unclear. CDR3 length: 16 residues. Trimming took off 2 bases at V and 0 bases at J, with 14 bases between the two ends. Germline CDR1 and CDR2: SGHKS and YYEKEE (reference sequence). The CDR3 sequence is CASSLLTPQYQETQYF. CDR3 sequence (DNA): TGTGCCAGCAGCTTACTAACTCCCCAGTACCAAGAGACCCAGTACTTC.

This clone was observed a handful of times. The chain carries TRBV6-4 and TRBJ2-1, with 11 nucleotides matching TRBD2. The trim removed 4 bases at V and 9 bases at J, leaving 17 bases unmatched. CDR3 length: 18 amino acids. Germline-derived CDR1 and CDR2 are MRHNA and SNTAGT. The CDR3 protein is CASSASLAGGLEDSEQFF. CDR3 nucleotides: TGTGCCAGCAGTGCCTCGCTAGCGGGAGGCCTTGAGGATAGTGAGCAGTTCTTC.

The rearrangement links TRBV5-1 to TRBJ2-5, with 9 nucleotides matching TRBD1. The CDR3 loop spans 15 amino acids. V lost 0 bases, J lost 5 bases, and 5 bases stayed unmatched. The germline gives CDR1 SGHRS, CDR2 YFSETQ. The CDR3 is CASSLEGQGGETQYF. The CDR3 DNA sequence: TGCGCCAGCAGCTTGGAGGGACAGGGTGGGGAGACCCAGTACTTC.

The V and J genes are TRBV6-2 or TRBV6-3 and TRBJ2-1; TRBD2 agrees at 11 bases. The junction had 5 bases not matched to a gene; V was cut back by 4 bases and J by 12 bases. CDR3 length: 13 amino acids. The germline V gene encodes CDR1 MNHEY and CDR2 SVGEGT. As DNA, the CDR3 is TGTGCCAGCAGTTTCCGACTAGCGGGAATGCAGTTCTTC. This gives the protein CASSFRLAGMQFF.

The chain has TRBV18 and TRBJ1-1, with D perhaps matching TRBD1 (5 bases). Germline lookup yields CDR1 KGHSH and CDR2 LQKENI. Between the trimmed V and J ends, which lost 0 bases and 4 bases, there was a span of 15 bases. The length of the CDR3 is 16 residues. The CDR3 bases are TGTGCCAGCTCACCACCCCTACCCCCAGGGATCACTGAAGCTTTCTTT. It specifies CASSPPLPPGITEAFF.

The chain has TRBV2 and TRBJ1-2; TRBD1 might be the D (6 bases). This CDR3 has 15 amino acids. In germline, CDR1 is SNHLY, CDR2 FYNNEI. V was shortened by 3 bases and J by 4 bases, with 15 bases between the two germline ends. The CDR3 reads CASSDDRPTFYGYTF. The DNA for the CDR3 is TGTGCCAGCAGTGACGACAGGCCCACCTTCTATGGCTACACCTTC.

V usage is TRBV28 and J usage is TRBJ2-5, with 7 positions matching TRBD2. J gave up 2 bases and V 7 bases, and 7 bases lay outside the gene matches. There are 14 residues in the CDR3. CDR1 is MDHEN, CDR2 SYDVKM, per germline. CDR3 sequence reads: CASTDALAQETQYF. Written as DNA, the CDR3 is TGTGCCAGCACCGATGCACTAGCGCAAGAGACCCAGTACTTC.

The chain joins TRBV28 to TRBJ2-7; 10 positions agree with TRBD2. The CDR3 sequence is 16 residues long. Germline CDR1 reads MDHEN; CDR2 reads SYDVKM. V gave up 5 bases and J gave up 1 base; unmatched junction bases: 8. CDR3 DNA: TGTGCCAGCAGTCCTGAAGCGGGAGGGCCATCCTACGAGCAGTACTTC. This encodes CASSPEAGGPSYEQYF.

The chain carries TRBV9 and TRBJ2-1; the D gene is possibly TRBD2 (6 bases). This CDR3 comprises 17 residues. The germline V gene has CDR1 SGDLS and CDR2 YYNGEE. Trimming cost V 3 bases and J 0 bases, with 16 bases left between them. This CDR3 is CASSDPGGITSYNEQFF. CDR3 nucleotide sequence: TGTGCCAGCAGCGATCCCGGCGGGATTACCTCCTACAATGAGCAGTTCTTC.

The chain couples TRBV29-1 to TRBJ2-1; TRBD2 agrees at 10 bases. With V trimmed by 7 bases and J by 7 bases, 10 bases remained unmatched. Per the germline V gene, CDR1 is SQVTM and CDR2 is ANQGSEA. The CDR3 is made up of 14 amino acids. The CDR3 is CSAEPSGRGNEQFF. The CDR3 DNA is TGCAGCGCCGAACCTAGCGGGAGAGGAAATGAGCAGTTCTTC.

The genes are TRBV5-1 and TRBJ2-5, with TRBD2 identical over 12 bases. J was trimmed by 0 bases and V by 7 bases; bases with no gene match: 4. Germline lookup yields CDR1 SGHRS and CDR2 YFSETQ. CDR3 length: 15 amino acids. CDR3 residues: CASGRTSGNQETQYF. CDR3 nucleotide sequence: TGCGCCAGCGGCCGGACTAGCGGGAACCAAGAGACCCAGTACTTC.

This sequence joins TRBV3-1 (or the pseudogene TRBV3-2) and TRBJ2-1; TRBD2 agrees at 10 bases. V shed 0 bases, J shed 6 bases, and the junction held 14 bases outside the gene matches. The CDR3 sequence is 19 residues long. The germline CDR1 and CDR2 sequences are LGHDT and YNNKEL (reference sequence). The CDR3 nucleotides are TGTGCCAGCAGCCAAGAACGACTAGCGGGCACCAGTTCCCTCAATGAGCAGTTCTTC. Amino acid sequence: CASSQERLAGTSSLNEQFF.

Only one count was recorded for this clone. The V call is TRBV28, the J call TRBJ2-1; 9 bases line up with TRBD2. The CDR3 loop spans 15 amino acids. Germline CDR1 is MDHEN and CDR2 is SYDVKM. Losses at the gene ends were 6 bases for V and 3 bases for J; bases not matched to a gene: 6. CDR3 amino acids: CASSAAGGLYNEQFF. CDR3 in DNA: TGTGCCAGCAGCGCAGCGGGAGGCCTCTACAATGAGCAGTTCTTC.